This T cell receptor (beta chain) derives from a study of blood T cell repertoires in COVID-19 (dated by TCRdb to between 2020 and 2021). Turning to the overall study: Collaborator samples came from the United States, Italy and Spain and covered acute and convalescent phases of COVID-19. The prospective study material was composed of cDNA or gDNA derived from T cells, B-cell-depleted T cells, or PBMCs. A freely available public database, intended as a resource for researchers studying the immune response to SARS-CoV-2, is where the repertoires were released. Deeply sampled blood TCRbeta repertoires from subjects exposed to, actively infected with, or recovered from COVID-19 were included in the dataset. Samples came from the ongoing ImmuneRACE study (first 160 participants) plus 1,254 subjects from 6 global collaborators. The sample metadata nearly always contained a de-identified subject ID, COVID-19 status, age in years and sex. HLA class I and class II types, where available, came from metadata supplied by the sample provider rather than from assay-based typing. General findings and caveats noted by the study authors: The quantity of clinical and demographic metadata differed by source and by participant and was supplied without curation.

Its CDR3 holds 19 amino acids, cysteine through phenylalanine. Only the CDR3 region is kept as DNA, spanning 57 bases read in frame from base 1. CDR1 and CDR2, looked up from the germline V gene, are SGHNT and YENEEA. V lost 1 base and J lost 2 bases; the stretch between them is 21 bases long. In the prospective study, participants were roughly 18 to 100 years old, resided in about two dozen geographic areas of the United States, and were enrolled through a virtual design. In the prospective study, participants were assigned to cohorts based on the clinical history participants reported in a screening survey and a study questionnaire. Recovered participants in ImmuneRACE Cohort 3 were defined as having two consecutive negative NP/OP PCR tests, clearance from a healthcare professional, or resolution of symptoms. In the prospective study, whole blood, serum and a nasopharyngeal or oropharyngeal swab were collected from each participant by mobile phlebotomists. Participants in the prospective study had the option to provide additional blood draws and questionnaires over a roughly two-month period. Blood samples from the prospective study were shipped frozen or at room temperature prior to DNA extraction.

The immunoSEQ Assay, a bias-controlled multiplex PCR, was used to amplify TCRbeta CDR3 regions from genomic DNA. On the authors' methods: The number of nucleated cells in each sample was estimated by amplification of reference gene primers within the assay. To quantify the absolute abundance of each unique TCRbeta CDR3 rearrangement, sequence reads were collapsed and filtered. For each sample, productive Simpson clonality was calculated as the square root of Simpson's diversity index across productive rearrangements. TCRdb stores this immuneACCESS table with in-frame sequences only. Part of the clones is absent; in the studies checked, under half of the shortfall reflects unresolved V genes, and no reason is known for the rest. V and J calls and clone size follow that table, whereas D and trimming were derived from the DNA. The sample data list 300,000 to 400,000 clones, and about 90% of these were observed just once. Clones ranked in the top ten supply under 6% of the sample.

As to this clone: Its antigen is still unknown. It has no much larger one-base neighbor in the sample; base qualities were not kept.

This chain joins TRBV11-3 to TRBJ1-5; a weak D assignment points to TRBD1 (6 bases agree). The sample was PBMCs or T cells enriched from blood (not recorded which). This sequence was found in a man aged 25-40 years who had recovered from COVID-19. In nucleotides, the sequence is TGTGCCAGCAGCTTAGCCCATGAGGGGGGGCAGAAGTGCAATCAGCCCCAGCATTTT. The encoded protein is CASSLAHEGGQKCNQPQHF.